This entry lists 32 T cell receptor beta chains sequenced from one sample in a study of vaccination effects on CD4 cells after COVID-19. Antigen-specific CD4+ T cells were expanded with viral peptide pools in the ViraFEST assay before sequencing. CD4+ T cells were isolated after approximately 10 days of culture. Participants were given two doses of BNT162b2 or mRNA-1273 vaccine. What these receptors recognize is not known. Clones were read by immunoSEQ multiplex PCR, and TCRdb kept only the in-frame ones, dropping some. Of fewer than 25,000 clones listed, around 70% were seen once; the top ten hold about 10%. Specimen: CD4+ T cells from PBMCs cultured with HCoV-NL63 spike peptides, collected after COVID-19 vaccination. These receptor sequences come from a human donor who received a COVID-19 vaccine.

The chain links TRBV6-5 to TRBJ2-2, with a possible D match to TRBD1 (5 bases). CDR3 length: 15 residues. Trimming removed 6 bases at V and 1 base at J, with 12 bases between. Germline CDR1 and CDR2: MNHEY and SVGAGI. The CDR3: CASSPRTGNTGELFF. CDR3 DNA sequence: TGTGCCAGCAGCCCCAGAACAGGGAACACCGGGGAGCTGTTTTTT.

The sample holds one count of this clone. The V and J genes are TRBV18 and TRBJ2-7; a possible D gene is TRBD2 (6 bases). V was shortened by 4 bases and J by 6 bases, with 13 bases between the two germline ends. The CDR3 is 13 amino acids. The germline V gene has CDR1 KGHSH and CDR2 LQKENI. CDR3 loop: CASSRGGSGEQYF. The CDR3 nucleotides read TGTGCCAGCTCACGGGGAGGATCAGGCGAGCAGTACTTC.

This clone was seen a few times. V is TRBV3-1 (or the pseudogene TRBV3-2) and J is TRBJ2-1, with D unclear. Germline-derived CDR1 and CDR2 are LGHDT and YNNKEL (reference sequence). This CDR3 comprises 17 residues. V lost 3 bases, J lost 8 bases, and 23 bases lay in between. Here the CDR3 DNA reads TGTGCCAGCAGCCAGGCACGATCTAGACCATTTGACGATGAGCAGTTCTTC. Its translation: CASSQARSRPFDDEQFF.

The chain recombines TRBV5-1 with TRBJ1-5; the D gene is possibly TRBD1 (5 bases). The CDR3 is made up of 15 amino acids. V was pared by 5 bases and J by 3 bases, with 15 bases between. Germline assignment: CDR1 SGHRS and CDR2 YFSETQ. The CDR3 loop reads CASRSGTEDNQPQHF. The CDR3 DNA reads as TGCGCCAGCAGATCAGGGACGGAGGACAATCAGCCCCAGCATTTT.

This clone has more than one count but fewer than ten. The rearrangement links TRBV7-2 to TRBJ1-1; D gene unclear. V lost 1 base, J lost 4 bases, and 13 bases lay in between. CDR3 length: 15 amino acids. CDR1 and CDR2 from the germline V gene are SGHTA and FQGNSA. CDR3 DNA: TGTGCCAGCAGCTTAGTTGGCCCCGGAAGCACTGAAGCTTTCTTT. Amino acids: CASSLVGPGSTEAFF.

The rearrangement joins TRBV7-2 to TRBJ2-5; unclear D gene. With 5 bases removed from V and 1 base from J, the gap between germline ends came to 2 bases. Germline V CDR1 and CDR2: SGHTA, FQGNSA. This CDR3 has 11 residues. In DNA form, the CDR3 reads TGTGCCAGCAGCCCCCAAGAGACCCAGTACTTC. Its translation is CASSPQETQYF.

This clone has a single count. The chain uses TRBV28 and TRBJ1-2; D gene unclear. CDR3 length: 11 residues. Looked up from germline, CDR1 is MDHEN and CDR2 is SYDVKM. The V end lost 4 bases, the J end lost 0 bases, and 0 bases lay between the germline ends. Here the CDR3 reads CASSSNYGYTF. The CDR3 DNA reads TGTGCCAGCAGTTCTAACTATGGCTACACCTTC.

This clone was recorded a few times. V is TRBV10-3 and J is TRBJ1-3; D remains unclear. Germline V gene sequence: CDR1 ENHRY, CDR2 SYGVKD. V was clipped by 11 bases and J by 4 bases, with 18 bases between them. The CDR3 runs 14 residues. DNA for the CDR3: TGTGCCTCAGCATCAGAGCCGGGGGGAAACACCATATATTTT. Translated: CASASEPGGNTIYF.

DNA of the CDR3: TGTGCCACCGGACAGGGGTACGACGAGCAGTACTTC. Translated: CATGQGYDEQYF. The chain carries TRBV15 and TRBJ2-7; 9 bases match TRBD1. The CDR3 has 12 amino acids. V lost 8 bases and J lost 5; bases outside the gene matches: 4. Germline CDR1 is LNHNV and CDR2 is YYDKDF (reference sequence).

The chain employs TRBV11-3 and TRBJ2-3; 7 bases are shared with TRBD2. The CDR3 has 14 residues. V lost 5 bases, J lost 0 bases, and 2 bases stayed unmatched. Germline values: CDR1 SGHNT, CDR2 YENEEA. CDR3 residues: CASSLSGSTDTQYF. CDR3 sequence (DNA): TGTGCCAGCAGCCTTAGCGGGAGCACAGATACGCAGTATTTT.

The chain employs TRBV6-5 and TRBJ1-1; D gene unclear. CDR1 and CDR2 from the germline V gene are MNHEY and SVGAGI. Between the trimmed V and J ends, which lost 8 bases and 1 base, there was a span of 8 bases. The CDR3 spans 12 residues. The CDR3 protein is CASLNSNTEAFF. The DNA of the CDR3 is TGTGCCAGCCTCAATTCGAACACTGAAGCTTTCTTT.

The chain employs TRBV6-4 and TRBJ2-6; possible D gene TRBD2, 6 bases. This CDR3 spans 15 amino acids. The V end was cut by 3 bases, the J end by 0 bases, with 6 bases between. The germline gives CDR1 MRHNA, CDR2 SNTAGT. The CDR3, as DNA: TGTGCCAGCAGTGAGACTAGCTCTGGGGCCAACGTCCTGACTTTC. Translating gives CASSETSSGANVLTF.

The chain combines TRBV6-5 with TRBJ1-1, with a tentative D call TRBD1 (5 bases). Trimming took 2 bases from V and 0 from J, leaving 10 bases between them. The CDR3 is 15 residues long. Germline V gene data show CDR1 as MNHEY and CDR2 as SVGAGI. CDR3 amino acids: CASSYPGRMNTEAFF. The CDR3 DNA reads TGTGCCAGCAGTTACCCGGGACGGATGAACACTGAAGCTTTCTTT.

This clone was observed a single time. The rearrangement uses TRBV11-2 and TRBJ2-2; 9 nucleotides agree with TRBD1. Germline trimming cut 3 bases from V and 1 base from J; bases unmatched to any gene: 9. CDR1 is SGHAT and CDR2 is FQNNGV in the germline V gene. The CDR3 runs 18 residues. The CDR3 DNA is TGTGCCAGCAGCTTTGGGTACGGGACAGGGAAGAACACCGGGGAGCTGTTTTTT. This translates into CASSFGYGTGKNTGELFF.

This clone came up a few times. This chain joins TRBV2 and TRBJ1-5; D gene unclear. CDR1 is SNHLY and CDR2 is FYNNEI in the germline V gene. This CDR3 is 12 amino acids long. Trimming shortened V by 5 bases and J by 6 bases, and 8 bases separated the two germline ends. The CDR3 sequence: CASSPPGQPQHF. The CDR3 DNA follows: TGTGCCAGCAGTCCCCCGGGTCAGCCCCAGCATTTT.

The chain uses TRBV4-1 and TRBJ2-7, with 8 bases that match TRBD2. Germline values: CDR1 MGHRA, CDR2 YSYEKL. The V segment lost 5 bases and the J segment 7 bases; nucleotides outside the gene matches: 16. The CDR3 spans 16 residues. Written as DNA, the CDR3 is TGCGCCAGCAGCTTACGAAGTAGCGGGAATTTGAGGGAGCAGTACTTC. Amino acid sequence: CASSLRSSGNLREQYF.

The chain is built from TRBV3-1 (or the pseudogene TRBV3-2) and TRBJ2-3; TRBD2 aligns across 14 bases. Looked up from germline, CDR1 is LGHDT and CDR2 is YNNKEL (reference sequence). CDR3 length: 20 residues. J lost 1 base, V lost 5 bases, and 14 bases had no gene match. The CDR3 sequence: CASSSFGLAGGRAGTDTQYF. The CDR3 coding sequence is TGTGCCAGCAGCTCCTTTGGACTAGCGGGGGGTAGGGCTGGCACAGATACGCAGTATTTT.

About this clone: Other DNA sequences from this sample encode an identical CDR3 as well. The chain joins TRBV9 to TRBJ1-5; no reliable D call. V lost 0 bases and J lost 0, with 4 bases in between. This CDR3 spans 14 amino acids. CDR1 and CDR2 from the germline V gene are SGDLS and YYNGEE. The CDR3 coding sequence is TGTGCCAGCAGCGTAGGGTATAGCAATCAGCCCCAGCATTTT. This gives the protein CASSVGYSNQPQHF.

This chain uses TRBV30 with TRBJ1-6, with unresolved D. The V end was cut by 5 bases, the J end by 1 base, with 15 bases between. CDR1 is GTSNPN and CDR2 is SVGIG in the germline V gene (reference sequence). This CDR3 spans 16 amino acids. The CDR3 coding sequence is TGTGCCTGGGAACGGAGGGCTGGGTCCTATAATTCACCCCTCCACTTT. The encoded protein is CAWERRAGSYNSPLHF.

This clone came up once. This sequence joins TRBV9 and TRBJ1-6; D may be TRBD1 (5 bases). The V end lost 5 bases, the J end lost 7 bases, and 13 bases lay between the germline ends. Germline V gene lookup returns CDR1 SGDLS and CDR2 YYNGEE. This CDR3 has 14 residues. CDR3 DNA sequence: TGTGCCAGCAGTTATGGGACGGTAAATTCACCCCTCCACTTT. This translates into CASSYGTVNSPLHF.

The genes are TRBV24-1 and TRBJ2-1; 8 positions match TRBD1. The CDR3 sequence is 21 residues long. V shed 2 bases and J 6 bases; nucleotides not matched to a gene: 23. CDR1 is KGHDR, CDR2 SFDVKD, per germline. The CDR3 region has the DNA TGTGCCACCAGTGATTCAGGGGGCCCTTCGAGGGCATCCGCCAACATCAATGAGCAGTTCTTC. Its translation: CATSDSGGPSRASANINEQFF.

The chain employs TRBV19 and TRBJ1-5; TRBD1 is a possible D gene (5 bases). The V gene's germline CDR1 is LNHDA and CDR2 SQIVND (reference sequence). The CDR3 contains 17 residues. Trimming shortened V by 0 bases and J by 4 bases, and 16 bases separated the two germline ends. CDR3 DNA sequence: TGTGCCAGTAGTATAGAGGGACCCACCTTCCGGAATCAGCCCCAGCATTTT. Translated, it gives CASSIEGPTFRNQPQHF.

The chain joins TRBV7-5 to TRBJ1-5; TRBD1, the table's D call, lacks a check against the DNA. TRBV7-5 is a recognized pseudogene. The CDR3 is made up of 17 amino acids. The CDR3 is CARSTGGRDNSNQPQHF. The DNA of the CDR3 is TGTGCCAGAAGCACAGGGGGGAGAGACAATAGCAATCAGCCCCAGCATTTT.

The rearrangement uses TRBV6-4 and TRBJ2-1, with TRBD2 matching over 8 bases. CDR1 MRHNA and CDR2 SNTAGT come from the germline V gene. With V trimmed by 0 bases and J by 8 bases, 6 bases remained unmatched. The CDR3 is 15 amino acids. The CDR3 sequence: CASSDSAGGSHEQFF. The CDR3 bases are TGTGCCAGCAGTGACTCGGCGGGAGGAAGCCATGAGCAGTTCTTC.

CDR3 loop: CATSRSGGSNEKLFF. Written as DNA, the CDR3 is TGTGCCACCAGCAGATCAGGGGGGAGTAATGAAAAACTGTTTTTT. The J gene is TRBJ1-4, the V gene TRBV15; TRBD1 agrees at 7 bases. The V gene end was trimmed by 2 bases and the J gene end by 4 bases; junction bases not matched to a gene: 4. Germline V CDR1 and CDR2: LNHNV, YYDKDF (reference sequence). The CDR3 covers 15 residues.

V usage is TRBV20-1 and J usage is TRBJ2-7; TRBD2 might be the D (6 bases). CDR3 length: 11 residues. The germline V gene has CDR1 DFQATT and CDR2 SNEGSKA (reference sequence). V was pared by 8 bases and J by 5 bases, with 13 bases between. CDR3 protein: CSPGRGNEQYF. The CDR3 DNA sequence: TGCAGTCCCGGGCGGGGCAACGAGCAGTACTTC.

This sequence joins TRBV19 and TRBJ1-2, with TRBD1 matching 8 bases. In germline, CDR1 is LNHDA, CDR2 SQIVND (reference sequence). The CDR3 has 14 residues. With 3 bases clipped from V and 7 bases from J, the junction kept 7 bases outside the gene matches. The CDR3 loop is CASSIWQGAGGYTF. DNA for the CDR3: TGTGCCAGTAGTATCTGGCAGGGGGCTGGTGGCTACACCTTC. The full variable domain, its missing parts supplied by reference TRBV19 and TRBJ1-2, is DGGITQSPKYLFRKEGQNVTLSCEQNLNHDAMYWYRQDPGQGLRLIYYSQIVNDFQKGDIAEGYSVSREKKESFPLTVTSAQKNPTAFYLCASSIWQGAGGYTFGSGTRLTVV.

V usage is TRBV27 and J usage is TRBJ1-3; 10 bases fit TRBD1. From germline, CDR1 is MNHEY and CDR2 SMNVEV (reference sequence). CDR3 size: 18 residues. After removal of 5 bases from V and 1 base from J, the junction contained 11 bases not matched to a gene. The CDR3 bases are TGTGCCAGCAGTCCCCTTGGATTGGACAGGGGGTCTGGAAACACCATATATTTT. This translates into CASSPLGLDRGSGNTIYF.

This clone has only a few counts. The chain uses TRBV10-1 and TRBJ2-1; 9 bases fit TRBD2. J lost 8 bases, V lost 3 bases, and 11 bases had no gene match. This CDR3 contains 16 residues. Germline V lookup: CDR1 WNHNN, CDR2 SYGVQD (reference sequence). CDR3 nucleotide sequence: TGCGCCAGCAGTGAAAAAACTAGCGGGTCCGGGCATGAGCAGTTCTTC. Its translation is CASSEKTSGSGHEQFF.

The chain combines TRBV5-4 with TRBJ2-3; no clear D gene. CDR1 and CDR2 (germline): SGHNT, YYREEE (reference sequence). The V end was cut by 3 bases, the J end by 0 bases, with 14 bases between. CDR3 size: 16 residues. This CDR3 reads CASSWATGSSTDTQYF. In DNA, the CDR3 is TGTGCCAGCAGCTGGGCGACTGGATCAAGCACAGATACGCAGTATTTT.

This rearrangement joins TRBV6-5 to TRBJ2-7; D is uncertain. This CDR3 has 15 residues. The V gene's germline CDR1 is MNHEY and CDR2 SVGAGI. The V end was cut by 0 bases, the J end by 2 bases, with 11 bases between. The CDR3 nucleotides are TGTGCCAGCAGTTACTCGAAGGAGCCAACCTACGAGCAGTACTTC. Its protein is CASSYSKEPTYEQYF.

The chain combines TRBV4-1 with TRBJ1-3; no firm D call. The V gene lost 0 bases and the J gene lost 2 bases, with 8 bases spanning the gap. The CDR3 spans 15 residues. Germline loops: CDR1 MGHRA, CDR2 YSYEKL. The CDR3 protein is CASSQDVNPGNTIYF. The CDR3 region has the DNA TGCGCCAGCAGCCAAGATGTCAATCCTGGAAACACCATATATTTT.